Below are 32 T cell receptor beta chains sequenced from a single sample in a study of blood T cell repertoires in COVID-19. TCRdb's copy holds only in-frame clones and misses some; the assay was immunoSEQ multiplex PCR. The data hold about 78,000 clones, with around 84% observed a single time. Sequencing was done on a sample of peripheral blood. Every receptor here comes from a man aged 45-60 years with acute or convalescent COVID-19.

The chain has TRBV6-2 or TRBV6-3 and TRBJ1-1; D ambiguous. CDR1 MNHEY and CDR2 SVGEGT come from the germline V gene. This CDR3 has 13 amino acids. V was shortened by 4 bases and J by 4 bases, with 10 bases between the two germline ends. CDR3: CASSSTVGTEAFF. The DNA of the CDR3 is TGTGCCAGCAGTTCCACAGTGGGCACTGAAGCTTTCTTT.

The V call is TRBV29-1, the J call TRBJ2-6, with D possibly matching TRBD1 (7 bases). The CDR3 spans 14 residues. Germline V lookup: CDR1 SQVTM, CDR2 ANQGSEA. Deletions cut 4 bases from V and 2 bases from J, with 9 bases between. CDR3: CSVAGGTGANVLTF. The CDR3 DNA follows: TGCAGCGTTGCAGGGGGGACTGGGGCCAACGTCCTGACTTTC. The full variable domain, with the rest looked up from reference TRBV29-1 and TRBJ2-6, is SAVISQKPSRDICQRGTSLTIQCQVDSQVTMMFWYRQQPGQSLTLIATANQGSEATYESGFVIDKFPISRPNLTFSTLTVSNMSPEDSSIYLCSVAGGTGANVLTFGAGSRLTVL.

The genes are TRBV28 and TRBJ2-7; 8 bases map to TRBD1. The V gene end was trimmed by 6 bases and the J gene end by 4 bases; junction bases not matched to a gene: 8. CDR1 and CDR2 from the germline V gene are MDHEN and SYDVKM. This CDR3 spans 14 amino acids. The CDR3 DNA sequence: TGTGCCAGCAGATCGGGACAGGTCAAGTACGAGCAGTACTTC. It translates to CASRSGQVKYEQYF.

The rearrangement uses TRBV19 and TRBJ2-7; 8 bases map to TRBD2. Germline CDR1 is LNHDA and CDR2 is SQIVND (reference sequence). After removal of 1 base from V and 3 bases from J, the junction contained 11 bases not matched to a gene. CDR3 size: 17 residues. The CDR3 reads CASSIGLSGTRFYEQYF. CDR3 coding DNA: TGTGCCAGTAGTATAGGACTCTCCGGGACTAGGTTCTACGAGCAGTACTTC. Full variable domain (remainder filled in from reference TRBV19 and TRBJ2-7): DGGITQSPKYLFRKEGQNVTLSCEQNLNHDAMYWYRQDPGQGLRLIYYSQIVNDFQKGDIAEGYSVSREKKESFPLTVTSAQKNPTAFYLCASSIGLSGTRFYEQYFGPGTRLTVT.

CDR3 bases: TGCAGCGTTGGGGCTAGCGGGAGCTCCTACAATGAGCAGTTCTTC. Protein product: CSVGASGSSYNEQFF. This chain links TRBV29-1 with TRBJ2-1; 10 nucleotides agree with TRBD2. This CDR3 spans 15 amino acids. The germline CDR1 and CDR2 sequences are SQVTM and ANQGSEA. V lost 4 bases and J lost 0; bases outside the gene matches: 3.

The J gene is TRBJ2-1, the V gene TRBV7-6; 13 nucleotides agree with TRBD2. Germline CDR1 SGHVS, CDR2 FNYEAQ. The CDR3 has 17 residues. Losses at the gene ends were 5 bases for V and 4 bases for J; bases not matched to a gene: 8. The CDR3 nucleotides read TGTGCCAGCAGCCGCAGGACTAGCGGGAGTAGGTACAATGAGCAGTTCTTC. Translating it yields CASSRRTSGSRYNEQFF. The variable domain in full, completed from reference TRBV7-6 and TRBJ2-1, reads GAGVSQSPRYKVTKRGQDVALRCDPISGHVSLYWYRQALGQGPEFLTYFNYEAQQDKSGLPNDRFSAERPEGSISTLTIQRTEQRDSAMYRCASSRRTSGSRYNEQFFGPGTRLTVL.

The chain joins TRBV6-5 to TRBJ2-1, with D possibly being TRBD1 (6 bases). The CDR3 contains 12 residues. V was trimmed by 4 bases and J by 13 bases, leaving 14 bases between them. CDR1 is MNHEY and CDR2 is SVGAGI in the germline V gene. CDR3 in DNA: TGTGCCAGCAGTTCCCCCCAGGGGTTACAGTTCTTC. It codes for CASSSPQGLQFF.

This clone was found a few times. J is TRBJ2-1 and V is TRBV4-2; 12 positions match TRBD2. The J segment lost 6 bases and the V segment lost 0 bases, leaving 9 bases of the junction unmatched. CDR1 and CDR2 from the germline V gene are LGHNA and YNFKEQ. This CDR3 region has 18 residues. CDR3 sequence: CASSQDRRKLAGGNEQFF. CDR3 DNA: TGTGCCAGCAGCCAAGATAGGCGGAAACTAGCGGGGGGCAATGAGCAGTTCTTC.

The chain's CDR3 is CASSLFSGGNLIGSGANVLTF. The CDR3 nucleotides are TGTGCCAGCAGTTTATTTTCCGGCGGGAATCTTATAGGGTCTGGGGCCAACGTCCTGACTTTC. The chain uses TRBV27 and TRBJ2-6, with D tentatively TRBD2 (6 bases). The V end lost 1 base, the J end lost 1 base, and 23 bases lay between the germline ends. The germline CDR1 and CDR2 sequences are MNHEY and SMNVEV (reference sequence). This CDR3 contains 21 residues.

V usage is TRBV9 and J usage is TRBJ2-1; 14 positions agree with TRBD2. This CDR3 contains 17 residues. Germline V lookup: CDR1 SGDLS, CDR2 YYNGEE. The V segment lost 2 bases and the J segment 6 bases; nucleotides outside the gene matches: 7. The CDR3 here is CASSVWWGTSGSNEQFF. CDR3 nucleotides: TGTGCCAGCAGCGTGTGGTGGGGGACTAGCGGGAGCAATGAGCAGTTCTTC.

This clone has a single count. The chain has TRBV6-6 and TRBJ1-2, with 7 bases aligning to TRBD1. Unmatched junction bases numbered 7, after V lost 2 bases and J lost 4 bases. The CDR3 has 15 residues. Germline V lookup: CDR1 MNHNY, CDR2 SVGAGI (reference sequence). In nucleotides, the CDR3 is TGTGCCAGCAGTTACCTGCTAGGGGGCACCTATGGCTACACCTTC. Amino acid sequence: CASSYLLGGTYGYTF.

The gene calls are TRBV5-8 and TRBJ1-5, with 8 bases lining up with TRBD1. The CDR3 has 15 amino acids. CDR1 is SGHTS and CDR2 is YDEGEE in the germline V gene. V was pared by 2 bases and J by 4 bases, with 5 bases of the junction left unmatched. CDR3 sequence reads: CASSFDRGRNQPQHF. The DNA of the CDR3 is TGTGCCAGCAGCTTTGACAGGGGTCGTAATCAGCCCCAGCATTTT.

The genes are TRBV6-2 or TRBV6-3 and TRBJ2-3; 7 positions agree with TRBD2. V lost 5 bases to trimming and J lost 2 bases; unmatched junction nucleotides: 16. Germline loops: CDR1 MNHEY, CDR2 SVGEGT. This CDR3 is 18 amino acids long. This CDR3 is CASSPPRGSGAPTDTQYF. The CDR3 DNA reads as TGTGCCAGCAGTCCCCCTCGCGGGAGTGGGGCCCCCACAGATACGCAGTATTTT.

The CDR3 region has the DNA TGTGCCACCAGTGACCCTGGGACTAGCGGCACAGATACGCAGTATTTT. Residues: CATSDPGTSGTDTQYF. The chain carries TRBV24-1 and TRBJ2-3, with 10 bases identical to TRBD2. Trimming took 4 bases from V and 1 from J; bases not matched to a gene: 4. Germline V gene lookup returns CDR1 KGHDR and CDR2 SFDVKD. The CDR3 consists of 16 residues.

Only a few counts were recorded for this clone. This sequence joins TRBV6-2 or TRBV6-3 and TRBJ2-1, with TRBD2 identical over 9 bases. This CDR3 region has 15 residues. Germline CDR1 is MNHEY and CDR2 is SVGEGT. V gave up 6 bases and J gave up 8 bases; unmatched junction bases: 11. CDR3 in DNA: TGTGCCAGCAGCCGGGGGTTAGCGGGAGTGCATGAGCAGTTCTTC. The encoded protein is CASSRGLAGVHEQFF.

This chain uses TRBV4-2 with TRBJ2-3, with 7 bases lining up with TRBD2. CDR3 size: 16 residues. Germline CDR1 and CDR2: LGHNA and YNFKEQ. The V gene end was trimmed by 1 base and the J gene end by 3 bases; junction bases not matched to a gene: 7. The CDR3 here is CASSQGSGAGTDTQYF. The CDR3 DNA sequence: TGTGCCAGCAGCCAAGGGAGCGGGGCAGGAACAGATACGCAGTATTTT.

The rearrangement joins TRBV9 to TRBJ1-1; tentative D call: TRBD1 (5 bases). Looked up from germline, CDR1 is SGDLS and CDR2 is YYNGEE. This CDR3 is 14 amino acids long. The V and J ends lost 0 bases and 3 bases respectively, with 9 bases between them. This CDR3 is CASSVGGVDTEAFF. Here the CDR3 DNA reads TGTGCCAGCAGCGTAGGGGGGGTAGACACTGAAGCTTTCTTT.

The chain carries TRBV6-2 or TRBV6-3 and TRBJ2-7, with a tentative D call TRBD2 (6 bases). The V gene lost 4 bases and the J gene lost 2 bases, with 18 bases spanning the gap. The CDR3 contains 16 residues. Germline loops: CDR1 MNHEY, CDR2 SVGEGT. CDR3 sequence: CASSSPSREFTYEQYF. As DNA, the CDR3 is TGTGCCAGCAGTTCCCCCAGTCGGGAGTTTACCTACGAGCAGTACTTC.

This clone was counted ten times or more. V usage is TRBV6-6 and J usage is TRBJ1-1, with D perhaps TRBD1 (5 bases). CDR1 and CDR2 from the germline V gene are MNHNY and SVGAGI (reference sequence). This CDR3 contains 15 residues. Trimming stripped 6 bases from V and 1 base from J, with 15 bases between. The CDR3 DNA sequence: TGTGCCAGCAGGGAATCCGGACAAAAGAACACTGAAGCTTTCTTT. This codes for CASRESGQKNTEAFF.

This clone was detected only once. V is TRBV29-1 and J is TRBJ2-5, with 10 bases matching TRBD1. The germline V gene has CDR1 SQVTM and CDR2 ANQGSEA. Trimming cost V 7 bases and J 0 bases; bases outside gene matches: 8. CDR3 length equals 15 residues. The DNA for the CDR3 is TGCAGCGGCCGGGACAGGGGAGCGTACCAAGAGACCCAGTACTTC. It is translated as CSGRDRGAYQETQYF.

The rearrangement uses TRBV4-3 and TRBJ1-6; D gene unclear. The germline gives CDR1 LGHNA, CDR2 YSLEER. Trimming removed 3 bases at V and 6 bases at J, with 9 bases between. CDR3 length: 14 residues. The CDR3: CASSHEGGNSPLHF. The CDR3 DNA sequence: TGCGCCAGCAGCCATGAGGGTGGTAATTCACCCCTCCACTTT.

This chain uses TRBV2 with TRBJ2-4, with 8 bases that match TRBD1. Germline CDR1 SNHLY, CDR2 FYNNEI. CDR3 size: 19 residues. J gave up 0 bases and V 6 bases, and 16 bases lay outside the gene matches. The CDR3 nucleotides are TGTGCCAGCAGAGCTATCCCGGGACAGGACCTTCTAGCCAAAAACATTCAGTACTTC. It translates to CASRAIPGQDLLAKNIQYF.

Regarding this clone: An end of the junction differs from the germline gene, which may be a read error. The chain is built from TRBV19 and TRBJ2-7, with 12 bases identical to TRBD2. Looked up from germline, CDR1 is LNHDA and CDR2 is SQIVND (reference sequence). This CDR3 spans 15 amino acids. The CDR3 region is CASSMTSGSSYEQYF. CDR3 DNA sequence: TGTGCCAGCAGTATGACTAGCGGGAGCTCCTACGAGCAGTACTTC. The whole variable domain, filled in from reference TRBV19 and TRBJ2-7, reads DGGITQSPKYLFRKEGQNVTLSCEQNLNHDAMYWYRQDPGQGLRLIYYSQIVNDFQKGDIAEGYSVSREKKESFPLTVTSAQKNPTAFYLCASSMTSGSSYEQYFGPGTRLTVT.

This chain joins TRBV7-2 and TRBJ2-1; no clear D gene. The CDR3 is made up of 14 amino acids. CDR1 is SGHTA, CDR2 FQGNSA, per germline. Trimming stripped 8 bases from V and 8 bases from J, with 19 bases between. CDR3 DNA sequence: TGTGCCAGCCGACCGTCCCTAGTTTCGGATGAGCAGTTCTTC. Protein sequence: CASRPSLVSDEQFF.

The chain recombines TRBV6-5 with TRBJ1-1, with TRBD1 identical over 9 bases. Germline V gene data show CDR1 as MNHEY and CDR2 as SVGAGI. The CDR3 runs to 13 residues. The ends lost 6 bases at V and 6 bases at J; junction bases unmatched: 5. CDR3 sequence (DNA): TGTGCCAGCAGCGACAGGGGGATCGCTGAAGCTTTCTTT. Protein sequence: CASSDRGIAEAFF.

The chain links TRBV4-1 to TRBJ2-5; 9 nucleotides match TRBD1. This CDR3 has 16 residues. V dropped 3 bases and J dropped 5; count of bases not matched to a gene: 10. CDR1 and CDR2 from the germline V gene are MGHRA and YSYEKL. CDR3 nucleotide sequence: TGCGCCAGCAGCCAGGGTCTTAGACAGGGGGGGGAGACCCAGTACTTC. Its translation is CASSQGLRQGGETQYF.

This clone is medium-sized in the sample. The chain combines TRBV6-2 or TRBV6-3 with TRBJ1-5, with 9 bases aligning to TRBD1. V gave up 4 bases and J gave up 0 bases; unmatched junction bases: 10. Germline V gives CDR1 MNHEY, CDR2 SVGEGT. The CDR3 length is 18 residues. CDR3 nucleotide sequence: TGTGCCAGCAGTTCCGGGACAGGGTCCTTACTTAGCAATCAGCCCCAGCATTTT. The encoded protein is CASSSGTGSLLSNQPQHF.

As to this clone: At one of its ends the junction is not consistent with the germline gene, which may arise from a read error. The chain carries TRBV28 and TRBJ1-2; no clear D gene. Germline values: CDR1 MDHEN, CDR2 SYDVKM. The CDR3 is 13 residues long. The CDR3 sequence: CASSLKFGVGGLF. The CDR3 bases are TGTGCCAGCAGTTTAAAATTTGGGGTCGGCGGGCTTTTC.

The rearrangement links TRBV19 to TRBJ2-1; 8 bases line up with TRBD2. CDR3 length equals 15 residues. V was pared by 3 bases and J by 1 base, with 2 bases of the junction left unmatched. Looked up from germline, CDR1 is LNHDA and CDR2 is SQIVND (reference sequence). The CDR3 loop is CASSIGGGSYNEQFF. CDR3 bases: TGTGCCAGTAGTATTGGCGGGGGGTCCTACAATGAGCAGTTCTTC.

In this sample, this clone turned up once. The chain recombines TRBV27 with TRBJ1-2; D unresolved. V shed 0 bases and J shed 7 bases, with 15 bases lying between them. Germline V CDR1 and CDR2: MNHEY, SMNVEV (reference sequence). The CDR3 covers 15 residues. The CDR3 protein is CASSLSLEGTSGYTF. In DNA, the CDR3 is TGTGCCAGCAGTTTATCGTTGGAGGGAACGAGTGGCTACACCTTC.

The chain employs TRBV27 and TRBJ2-1, with D possibly TRBD2 on 6 matching bases. With 7 bases removed from V and 4 bases from J, the gap between germline ends came to 17 bases. Germline CDR1 MNHEY, CDR2 SMNVEV (reference sequence). The CDR3 totals 15 residues. The CDR3 reads CASKRRGIGYNEQFF. DNA for the CDR3: TGTGCCAGCAAGCGACGGGGGATCGGTTACAATGAGCAGTTCTTC.

The J gene is TRBJ2-7, the V gene TRBV19, with D perhaps TRBD2 (5 bases). V was pared by 4 bases and J by 5 bases, with 6 bases between. The CDR3 spans 11 residues. The germline V gene encodes CDR1 LNHDA and CDR2 SQIVND (reference sequence). Here the CDR3 reads CASSNGDEQYF. The CDR3 DNA sequence: TGTGCCAGTAGTAACGGGGACGAGCAGTACTTC.